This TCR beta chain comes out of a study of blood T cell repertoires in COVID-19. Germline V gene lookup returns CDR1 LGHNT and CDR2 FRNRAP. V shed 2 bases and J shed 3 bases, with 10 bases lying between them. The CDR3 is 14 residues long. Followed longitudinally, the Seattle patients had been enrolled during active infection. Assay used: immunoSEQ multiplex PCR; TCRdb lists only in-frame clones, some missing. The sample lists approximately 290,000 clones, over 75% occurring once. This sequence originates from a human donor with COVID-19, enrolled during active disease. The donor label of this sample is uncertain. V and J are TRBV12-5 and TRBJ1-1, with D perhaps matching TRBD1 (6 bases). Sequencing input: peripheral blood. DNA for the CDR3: TGTGCTAGTGGTTTGTTTTCAGGGGACACTGAAGCTTTCTTT. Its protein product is CASGLFSGDTEAFF.